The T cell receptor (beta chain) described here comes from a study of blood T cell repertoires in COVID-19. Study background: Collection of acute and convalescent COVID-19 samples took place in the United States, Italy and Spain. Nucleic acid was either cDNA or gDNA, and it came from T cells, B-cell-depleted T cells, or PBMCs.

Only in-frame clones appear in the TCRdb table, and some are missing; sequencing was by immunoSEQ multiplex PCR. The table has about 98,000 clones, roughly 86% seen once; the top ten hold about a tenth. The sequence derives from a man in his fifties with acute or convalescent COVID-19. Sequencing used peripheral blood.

The CDR3 DNA sequence: TGTGCCAGCAGCTTGAATCTCAGGGGAAGGGGTGAGCAGTTCTTC. Encoded protein: CASSLNLRGRGEQFF. The V and J genes are TRBV7-2 and TRBJ2-1; possibly TRBD1 for D (6 bases). The V gene's germline CDR1 is SGHTA and CDR2 FQGNSA. V shed 3 bases and J shed 9 bases, with 18 bases lying between them. This CDR3 is 15 amino acids long.